Sequencing of this TCR beta chain was carried out in a study of T-cell reconstitution after alpha-beta-depleted transplantation in children. Study-wide points: Surviving recipient T cells and thymic progenitors produced the high day-60 TCRbeta diversity seen in some patients. Once a year had passed after transplant, T-cell counts and diversity came mostly from newly produced T cells. Several hundred expanded graft clones reportedly gave rise to the alpha-beta T cells present about two months after transplant.

To note about this clonotype: The antigen is unknown.

Unique molecular identifiers were used to barcode this TCRbeta library. Each CDR3 protein gets one entry after TCRdb re-called the PCR reads with MiXCR. The sample has fewer than 550,000 distinct CDR3 sequences, approximately 10% seen once. Material: PBMCs, mostly from graft donor cells, obtained 180 days after TCRalphabeta/CD19-depleted stem cell transplant. The source of this sequence is a female patient aged 2-15 years who had a stem cell transplant for aplastic anemia, so the T cells may come from the graft donor.

CDR3 sequence (DNA): TGTGCCAGCAGTTACTCGGGGACAGGCACCATATATTTT. It is translated as CASSYSGTGTIYF. J is TRBJ1-3 and V is TRBV6-2 or TRBV6-3; 8 bases match TRBD1. The CDR3 length is 13 residues. Germline V gives CDR1 MNHEY, CDR2 SVGEGT. V lost 0 bases, J lost 9 bases, and 1 base stayed unmatched.